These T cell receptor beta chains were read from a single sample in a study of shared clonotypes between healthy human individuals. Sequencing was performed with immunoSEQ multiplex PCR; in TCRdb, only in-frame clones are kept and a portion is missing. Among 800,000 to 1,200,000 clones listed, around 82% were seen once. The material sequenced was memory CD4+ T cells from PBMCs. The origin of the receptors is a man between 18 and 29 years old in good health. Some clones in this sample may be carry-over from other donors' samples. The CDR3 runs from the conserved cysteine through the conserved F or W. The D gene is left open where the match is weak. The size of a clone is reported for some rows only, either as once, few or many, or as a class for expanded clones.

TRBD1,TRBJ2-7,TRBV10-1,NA,TGCGCCAGCAACAGGGGTAGACACGAGCAGTACTTC,CASNRGRHEQYF
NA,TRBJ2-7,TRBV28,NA,TGTGCCAGCAGTTTCTCTAGCGCGAATTCCTACGAGCAGTACTTC,CASSFSSANSYEQYF
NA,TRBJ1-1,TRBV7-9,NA,TGTGCCAGCAGCTTAGGGACCCGCCTCACTGAAGCTTTCTTT,CASSLGTRLTEAFF
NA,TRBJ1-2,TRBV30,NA,TGTGCCTGGAGGGGACTTATGGGCTATGGCTACACCTTC,CAWRGLMGYGYTF
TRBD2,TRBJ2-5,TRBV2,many,TGTGCCAGCAGATATCAGCGGGATGGTGAGACCCAGTACTTC,CASRYQRDGETQYF
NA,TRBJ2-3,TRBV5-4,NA,TGTGCCAGCAGTTTGACGGGTGCAGATACGCAGTATTTT,CASSLTGADTQYF
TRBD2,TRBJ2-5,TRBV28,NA,TGTGCCAGCAGTTTACTGAGTGGGACTAGCGGGGGGAAGTCAGAGACCCAGTACTTC,CASSLLSGTSGGKSETQYF
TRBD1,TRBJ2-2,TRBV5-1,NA,TGCGCCAGCAGCACGGCGACAGGGGGATCCGGGGAGCTGTTTTTT,CASSTATGGSGELFF
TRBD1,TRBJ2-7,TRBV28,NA,TGTGCCAGCAGCCTTTTAGCCGGGACAGTACCTCTAGAGCAGTACTTC,CASSLLAGTVPLEQYF
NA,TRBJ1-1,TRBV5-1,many,TGCGCCAGCAGCTTGTTGGGGTATGAAGCTTTCTTT,CASSLLGYEAFF
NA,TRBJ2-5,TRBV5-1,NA,TGCGCCAGCAGCTTCGGTGCTACCACTTTCCAAGAGACCCAGTACTTC,CASSFGATTFQETQYF
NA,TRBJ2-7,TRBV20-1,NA,TGCAGTGCTAGAGCCGAGGGGGAGCAGTACTTC,CSARAEGEQYF
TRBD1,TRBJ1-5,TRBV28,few,TGTGCCAGCAGTTTTACAGGGGATCAGCCCCAGCATTTT,CASSFTGDQPQHF
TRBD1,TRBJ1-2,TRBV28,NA,TGTGCCAGCAGTTTAGGGAGGGGACAGACATATGGCTACACCTTC,CASSLGRGQTYGYTF
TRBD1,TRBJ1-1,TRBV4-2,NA,TGTGCCAGCAGCCAATCAGGAGGGGGCCAGAACACTGAAGCTTTCTTT,CASSQSGGGQNTEAFF
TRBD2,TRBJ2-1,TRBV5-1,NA,TGCGCCAGCAGCTTGGTGCTAGCGGGAGGCTCCTACAATGAGCAGTTCTTC,CASSLVLAGGSYNEQFF
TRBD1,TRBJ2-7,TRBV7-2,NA,TGTGCCAGCAGCCTAGGGGGCAGAGCCGAGCAGTACTTC,CASSLGGRAEQYF
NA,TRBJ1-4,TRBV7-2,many,TGTGCCAGCAGCTTAGAGCCTAATGAAAAACTGTTTTTT,CASSLEPNEKLFF
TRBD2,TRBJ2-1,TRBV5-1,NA,TGCGCCAGCAGCCGGAGCACTAGCGAGGCTGAGCAGTTCTTC,CASSRSTSEAEQFF
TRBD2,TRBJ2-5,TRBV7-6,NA,TGTGCCAGCAGCTTAGGGGGACTAGCGGGAGGCCGGGCAGAGACCCAGTACTTC,CASSLGGLAGGRAETQYF
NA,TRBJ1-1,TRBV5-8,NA,TGTGCCAGCAGCTACCTCTCCCGCGCCGGTGCTTTCTTT,CASSYLSRAGAFF
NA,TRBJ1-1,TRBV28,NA,TGTGCCAGCAGTCCCTCGGCAGGGAAGTACACTGAAGCTTTCTTT,CASSPSAGKYTEAFF
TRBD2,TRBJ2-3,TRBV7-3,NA,TGTGCCAGCAGCTACGGCGGGGCGGGAGGGACCGCAGATACGCAGTATTTT,CASSYGGAGGTADTQYF
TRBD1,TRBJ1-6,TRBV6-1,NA,TGTGCCAGCAGGGGGGACAGGGGGCAGGTCTCACCCCTCCACTTT,CASRGDRGQVSPLHF
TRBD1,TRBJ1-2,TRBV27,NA,TGTGCCAGCGGAACTCCGGGACAGGGGGCGCGGGGCTACACCTTC,CASGTPGQGARGYTF
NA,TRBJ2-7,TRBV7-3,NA,TGTGCCAGCAGCGATGCCGGGACCTACGAGCAGTACTTC,CASSDAGTYEQYF
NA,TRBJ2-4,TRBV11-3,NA,TGTGCCAGCAGCTTAGCTCGACTTTATTTAGCCAAAAACATTCAGTACTTC,CASSLARLYLAKNIQYF
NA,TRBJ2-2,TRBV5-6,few,TGTGCCAGCAGCTTGGGATTCACCGGGGAGCTGTTTTTT,CASSLGFTGELFF
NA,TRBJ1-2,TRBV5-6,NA,TGTGCCAGCAGCTTGGCTACCCCCGCAGATGGCTACACCTTC,CASSLATPADGYTF